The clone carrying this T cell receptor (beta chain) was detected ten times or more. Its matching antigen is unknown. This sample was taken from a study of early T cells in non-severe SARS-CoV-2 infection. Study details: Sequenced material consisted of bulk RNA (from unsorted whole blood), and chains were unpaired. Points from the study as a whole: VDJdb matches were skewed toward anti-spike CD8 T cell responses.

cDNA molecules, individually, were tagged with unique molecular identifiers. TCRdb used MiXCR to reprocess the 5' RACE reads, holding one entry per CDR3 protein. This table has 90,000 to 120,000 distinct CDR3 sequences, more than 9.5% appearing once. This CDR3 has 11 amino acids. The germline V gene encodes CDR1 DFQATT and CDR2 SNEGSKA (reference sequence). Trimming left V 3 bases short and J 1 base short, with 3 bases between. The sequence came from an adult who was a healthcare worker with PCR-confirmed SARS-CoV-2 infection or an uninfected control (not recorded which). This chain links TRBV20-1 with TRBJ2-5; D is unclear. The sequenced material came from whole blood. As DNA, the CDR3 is TGCAGTGCTAGCGGCCAAGAGACCCAGTACTTC. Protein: CSASGQETQYF.